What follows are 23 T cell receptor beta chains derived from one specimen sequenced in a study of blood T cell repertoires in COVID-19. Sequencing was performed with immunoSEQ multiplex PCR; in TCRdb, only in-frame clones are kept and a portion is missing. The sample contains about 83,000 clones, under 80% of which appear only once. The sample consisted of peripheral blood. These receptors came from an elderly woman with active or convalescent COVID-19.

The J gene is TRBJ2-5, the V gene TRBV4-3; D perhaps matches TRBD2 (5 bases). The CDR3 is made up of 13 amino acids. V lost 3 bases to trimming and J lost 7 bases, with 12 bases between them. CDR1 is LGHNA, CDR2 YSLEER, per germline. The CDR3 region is CASSHSSGGTQYF. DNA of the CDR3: TGCGCCAGCAGCCATTCTTCCGGAGGGACCCAGTACTTC.

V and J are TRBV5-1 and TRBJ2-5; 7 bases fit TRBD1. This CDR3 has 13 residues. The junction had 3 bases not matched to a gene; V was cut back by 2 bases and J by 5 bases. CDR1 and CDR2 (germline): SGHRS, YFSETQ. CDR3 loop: CASSFGTAETQYF. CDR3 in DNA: TGCGCCAGCAGCTTCGGGACAGCCGAGACCCAGTACTTC. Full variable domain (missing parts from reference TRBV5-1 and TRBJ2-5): KAGVTQTPRYLIKTRGQQVTLSCSPISGHRSVSWYQQTPGQGLQFLFEYFSETQRNKGNFPGRFSGRQFSNSRSEMNVSTLELGDSALYLCASSFGTAETQYFGPGTRLLVL.

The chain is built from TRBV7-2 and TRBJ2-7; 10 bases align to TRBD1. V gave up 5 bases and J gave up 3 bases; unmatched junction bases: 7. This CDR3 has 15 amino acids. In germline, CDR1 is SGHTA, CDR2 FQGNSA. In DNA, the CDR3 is TGTGCCAGCAGCCAGGGACAGGGGTGGGACTACGAGCAGTACTTC. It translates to CASSQGQGWDYEQYF. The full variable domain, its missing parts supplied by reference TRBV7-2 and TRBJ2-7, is GAGVSQSPSNKVTEKGKDVELRCDPISGHTALYWYRQSLGQGLEFLIYFQGNSAPDKSGLPSDRFSAERTGGSVSTLTIQRTQQEDSAVYLCASSQGQGWDYEQYFGPGTRLTVT.

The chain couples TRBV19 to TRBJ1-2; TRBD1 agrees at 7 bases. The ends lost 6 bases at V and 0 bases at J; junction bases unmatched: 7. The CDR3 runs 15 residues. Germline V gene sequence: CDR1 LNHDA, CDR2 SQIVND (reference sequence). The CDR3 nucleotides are TGTGCCAGTAGAGGACAGGCCGTTACTAACTATGGCTACACCTTC. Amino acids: CASRGQAVTNYGYTF.

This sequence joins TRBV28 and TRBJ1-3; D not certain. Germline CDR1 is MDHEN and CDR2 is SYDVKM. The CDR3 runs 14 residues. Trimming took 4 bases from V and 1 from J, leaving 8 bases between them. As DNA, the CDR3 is TGTGCCAGCAGTTCGGCGGGTTCTGGAAACACCATATATTTT. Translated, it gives CASSSAGSGNTIYF.

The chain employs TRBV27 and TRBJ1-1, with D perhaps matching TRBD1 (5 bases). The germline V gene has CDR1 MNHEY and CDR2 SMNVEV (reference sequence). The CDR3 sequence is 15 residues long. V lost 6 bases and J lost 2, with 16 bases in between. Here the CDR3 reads CASSLDSRFNTEAFF. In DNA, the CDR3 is TGTGCCAGCAGCCTCGACAGCCGGTTTAACACTGAAGCTTTCTTT.

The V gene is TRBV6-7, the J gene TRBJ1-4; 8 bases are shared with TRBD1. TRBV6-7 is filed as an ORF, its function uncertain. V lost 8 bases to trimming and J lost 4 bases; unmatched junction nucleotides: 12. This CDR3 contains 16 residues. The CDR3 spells CASPDRDGLDNEKLFF. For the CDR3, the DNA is TGTGCCAGCCCGGACAGGGACGGTCTGGATAATGAAAAACTGTTTTTT.

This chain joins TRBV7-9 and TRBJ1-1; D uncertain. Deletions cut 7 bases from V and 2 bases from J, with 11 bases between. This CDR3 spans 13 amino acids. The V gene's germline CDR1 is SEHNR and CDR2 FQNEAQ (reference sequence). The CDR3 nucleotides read TGTGCCAGCACCGACTATGGAAACACTGAAGCTTTCTTT. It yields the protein CASTDYGNTEAFF.

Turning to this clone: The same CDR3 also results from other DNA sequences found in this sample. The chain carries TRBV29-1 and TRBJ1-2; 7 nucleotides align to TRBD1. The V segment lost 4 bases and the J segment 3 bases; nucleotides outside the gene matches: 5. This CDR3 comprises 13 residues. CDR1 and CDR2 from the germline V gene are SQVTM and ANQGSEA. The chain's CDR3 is CSVGGGADYGYTF. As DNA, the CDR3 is TGCAGCGTTGGAGGGGGCGCCGACTATGGCTACACCTTC.

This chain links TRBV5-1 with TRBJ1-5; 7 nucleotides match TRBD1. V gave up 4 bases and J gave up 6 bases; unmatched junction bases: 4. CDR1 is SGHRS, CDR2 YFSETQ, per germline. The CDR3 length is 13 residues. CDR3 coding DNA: TGCGCCAGCAGCCAGGGGGGCGGTCAGCCCCAGCATTTT. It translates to CASSQGGGQPQHF. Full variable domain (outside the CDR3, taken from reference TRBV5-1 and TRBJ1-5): KAGVTQTPRYLIKTRGQQVTLSCSPISGHRSVSWYQQTPGQGLQFLFEYFSETQRNKGNFPGRFSGRQFSNSRSEMNVSTLELGDSALYLCASSQGGGQPQHFGDGTRLSIL.

CDR3 in amino acids: CAVRTSGDTDTQYF. The CDR3 nucleotides read TGTGCCGTCAGGACTAGCGGGGACACAGATACGCAGTATTTT. This chain connects TRBV30 to TRBJ2-3; 12 bases agree with TRBD2. The CDR3 loop spans 14 amino acids. J was trimmed by 2 bases and V by 8 bases; bases with no gene match: 5. Germline CDR1 and CDR2: GTSNPN and SVGIG (reference sequence).

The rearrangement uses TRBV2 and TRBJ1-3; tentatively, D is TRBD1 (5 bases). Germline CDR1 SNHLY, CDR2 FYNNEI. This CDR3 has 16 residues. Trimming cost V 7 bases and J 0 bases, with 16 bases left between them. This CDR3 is CASTRDSPNSGNTIYF. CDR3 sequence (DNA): TGTGCCAGCACTAGGGACTCCCCGAACTCTGGAAACACCATATATTTT.

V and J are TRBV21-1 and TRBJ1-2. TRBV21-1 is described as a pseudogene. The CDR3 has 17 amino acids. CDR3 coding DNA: TGTGCCAGCAGCAAAGAGGGGGAGGGGCCACTGGGCTATGGCTACACCTTC. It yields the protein CASSKEGEGPLGYGYTF.

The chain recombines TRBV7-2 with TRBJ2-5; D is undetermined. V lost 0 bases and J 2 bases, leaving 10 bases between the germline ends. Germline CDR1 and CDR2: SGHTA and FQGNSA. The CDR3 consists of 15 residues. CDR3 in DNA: TGTGCCAGCAGCTTAGCGGGCCGGCTTCAAGAGACCCAGTACTTC. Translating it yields CASSLAGRLQETQYF.

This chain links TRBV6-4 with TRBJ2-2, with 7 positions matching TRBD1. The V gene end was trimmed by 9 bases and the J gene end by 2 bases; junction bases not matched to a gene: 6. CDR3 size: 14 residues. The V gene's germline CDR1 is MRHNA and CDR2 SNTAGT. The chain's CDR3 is CASARGSNTGELFF. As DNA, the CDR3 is TGTGCCAGTGCCAGGGGGAGTAACACCGGGGAGCTGTTTTTT.

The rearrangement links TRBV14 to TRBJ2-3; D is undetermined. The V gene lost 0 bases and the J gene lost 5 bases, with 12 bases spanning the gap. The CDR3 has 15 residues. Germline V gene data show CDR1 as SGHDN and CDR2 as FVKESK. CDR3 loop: CASSQDFSSVDTQYF. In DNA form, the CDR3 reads TGTGCCAGCAGCCAAGATTTTTCGAGTGTAGATACGCAGTATTTT.

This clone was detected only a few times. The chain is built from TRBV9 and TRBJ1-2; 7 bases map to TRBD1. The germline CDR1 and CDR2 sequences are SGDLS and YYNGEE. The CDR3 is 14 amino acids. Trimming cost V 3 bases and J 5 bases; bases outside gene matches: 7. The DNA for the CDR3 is TGTGCCAGCAGCGCCGGACAGGTGCCTTATGGCTACACCTTC. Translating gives CASSAGQVPYGYTF. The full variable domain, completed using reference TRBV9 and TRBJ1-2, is DSGVTQTPKHLITATGQRVTLRCSPRSGDLSVYWYQQSLDQGLQFLIQYYNGEERAKGNILERFSAQQFPDLHSELNLSSLELGDSALYFCASSAGQVPYGYTFGSGTRLTVV.

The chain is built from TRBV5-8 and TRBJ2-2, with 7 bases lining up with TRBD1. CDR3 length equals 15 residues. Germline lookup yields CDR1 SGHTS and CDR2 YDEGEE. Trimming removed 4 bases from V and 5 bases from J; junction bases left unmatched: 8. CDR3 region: CASSHRTTGTGELFF. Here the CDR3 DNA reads TGTGCCAGCAGCCACAGGACGACAGGGACCGGGGAGCTGTTTTTT. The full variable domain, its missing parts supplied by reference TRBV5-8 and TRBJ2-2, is EAGVTQSPTHLIKTRGQQATLRCSPISGHTSVYWYQQALGLGLQFLLWYDEGEERNRGNFPPRFSGRQFPNYSSELNVNALELEDSALYLCASSHRTTGTGELFFGEGSRLTVL.

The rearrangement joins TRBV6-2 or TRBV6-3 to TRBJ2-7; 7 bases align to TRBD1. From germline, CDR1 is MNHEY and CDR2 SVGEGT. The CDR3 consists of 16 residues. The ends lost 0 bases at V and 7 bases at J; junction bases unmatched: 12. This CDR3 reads CASSYSTGTDRREQYF. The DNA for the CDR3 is TGTGCCAGCAGTTACTCGACAGGGACCGATAGGAGGGAGCAGTACTTC.

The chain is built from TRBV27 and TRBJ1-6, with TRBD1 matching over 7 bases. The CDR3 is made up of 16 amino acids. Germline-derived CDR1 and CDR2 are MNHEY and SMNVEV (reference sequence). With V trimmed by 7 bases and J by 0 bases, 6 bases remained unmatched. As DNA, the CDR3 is TGTGCCAGCATGGGACAGTTGCCCTCCTATAATTCACCCCTCCACTTT. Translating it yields CASMGQLPSYNSPLHF.

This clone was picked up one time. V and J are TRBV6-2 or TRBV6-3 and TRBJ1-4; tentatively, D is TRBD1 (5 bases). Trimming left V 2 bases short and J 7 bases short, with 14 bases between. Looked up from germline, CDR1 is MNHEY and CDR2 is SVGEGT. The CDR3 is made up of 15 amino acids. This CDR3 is CASSYGGTATEKLFF. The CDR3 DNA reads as TGTGCCAGCAGTTACGGCGGGACCGCCACTGAAAAACTGTTTTTT.

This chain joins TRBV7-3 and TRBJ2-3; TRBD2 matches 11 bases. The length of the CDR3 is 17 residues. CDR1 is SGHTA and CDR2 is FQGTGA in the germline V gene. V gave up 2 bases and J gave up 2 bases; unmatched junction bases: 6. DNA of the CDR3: TGTGCCAGCAGCTTATCTCTTAGCGGGGGGGCCACAGATACGCAGTATTTT. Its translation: CASSLSLSGGATDTQYF.

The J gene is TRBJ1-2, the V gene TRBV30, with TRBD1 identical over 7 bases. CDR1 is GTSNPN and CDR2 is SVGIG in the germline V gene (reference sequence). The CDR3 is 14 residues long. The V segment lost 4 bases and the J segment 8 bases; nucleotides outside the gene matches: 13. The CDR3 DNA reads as TGTGCCTGGAAGTATTGGGGACAGAGTGGCGGCTACACCTTC. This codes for CAWKYWGQSGGYTF. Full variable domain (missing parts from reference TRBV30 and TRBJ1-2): SQTIHQWPATLVQPVGSPLSLECTVEGTSNPNLYWYRQAAGRGLQLLFYSVGIGQISSEVPQNLSASRPQDRQFILSSKKLLLSDSGFYLCAWKYWGQSGGYTFGSGTRLTVV.